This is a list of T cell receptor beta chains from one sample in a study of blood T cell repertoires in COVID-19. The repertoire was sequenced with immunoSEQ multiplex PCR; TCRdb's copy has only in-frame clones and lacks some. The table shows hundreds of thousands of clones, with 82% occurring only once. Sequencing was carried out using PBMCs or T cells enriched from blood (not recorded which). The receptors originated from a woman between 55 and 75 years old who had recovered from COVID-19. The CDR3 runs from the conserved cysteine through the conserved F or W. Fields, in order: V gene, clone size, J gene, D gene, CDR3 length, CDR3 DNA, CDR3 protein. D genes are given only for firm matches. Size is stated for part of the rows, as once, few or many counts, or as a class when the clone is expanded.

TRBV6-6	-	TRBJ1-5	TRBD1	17	TGTGCCAGCAGTCCGCACTTACAGGGGGCGAGCAATCAGCCCCAGCATTTT	CASSPHLQGASNQPQHF
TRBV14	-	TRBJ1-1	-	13	TGTGCCAGCAGCCAGGCAGGGGCTCGTGAGGCTTTCTTT	CASSQAGAREAFF
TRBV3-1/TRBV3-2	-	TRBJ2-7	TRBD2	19	TGTGCCAGCAGCCAAGAACCTTGGTCTAGCGGGAGTATCAGATACGAGCAGTACTTC	CASSQEPWSSGSIRYEQYF
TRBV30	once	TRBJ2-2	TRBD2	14	TGTGCCCCTAGCGGGAGGTCCGTCGGCGGGGAGCTGTTTTTT	CAPSGRSVGGELFF
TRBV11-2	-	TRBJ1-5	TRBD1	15	TGTGCCAGCAGCGCCGACAGGGTAGGGGATCAGCCCCAGCATTTT	CASSADRVGDQPQHF
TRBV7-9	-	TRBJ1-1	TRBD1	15	TGTGCCAGCAGCTTAGTCACAGGGGGAAGCACTGAAGCTTTCTTT	CASSLVTGGSTEAFF
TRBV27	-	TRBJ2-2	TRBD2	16	TGTGCCAGCAGTTCATGGACTAGCGGGAGGGACGGGGAGCTGTTTTTT	CASSSWTSGRDGELFF
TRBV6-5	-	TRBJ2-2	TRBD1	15	TGTGCCAGCATTATAGGGGGCGGCATCACCGGGGAGCTGTTTTTT	CASIIGGGITGELFF
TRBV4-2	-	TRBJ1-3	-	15	TGTGCCAGCAGCCGCGACACCTTCTCTGGAAACACCATATATTTT	CASSRDTFSGNTIYF
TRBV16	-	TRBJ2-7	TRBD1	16	TGTGCCAGCAGCCAAGGGGGACAGGGGCTAGCCTACGAGCAGTACTTC	CASSQGGQGLAYEQYF
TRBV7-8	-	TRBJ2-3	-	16	TGTGCCAGCAGCTTCTCTAGTTCGTCTGTTACAGATACGCAGTATTTT	CASSFSSSSVTDTQYF
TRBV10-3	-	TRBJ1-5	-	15	TGTGCCATCAGTGAGGTGGGGGGAGGCAATCAGCCCCAGCATTTT	CAISEVGGGNQPQHF
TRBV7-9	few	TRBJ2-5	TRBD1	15	TGTGCCAGCAGCCTATCCGGACAGGCAGGCAAGACCCAGTACTTC	CASSLSGQAGKTQYF
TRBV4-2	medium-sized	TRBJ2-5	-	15	TGTGCCAGCAGCCGGATTAAAAGGGGTCAAGAGACCCAGTACTTC	CASSRIKRGQETQYF
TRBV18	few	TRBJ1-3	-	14	TGTGCCAGCTCATCCCAGGGGACTGGAAACACCATATATTTT	CASSSQGTGNTIYF
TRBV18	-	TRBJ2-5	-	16	TGTGCCAGCTCACCAAGTGGGACTGCGCTGAAACTCGCCCAGTACTTC	CASSPSGTALKLAQYF
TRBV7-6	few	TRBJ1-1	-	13	TGTGCCAGCAGAGACGACGGGACTTCAGAAGCTTTCTTT	CASRDDGTSEAFF
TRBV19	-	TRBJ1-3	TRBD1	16	TGTGCCAGTAGTATAACGACAGGGTCCTCTGGAAACACCATATATTTT	CASSITTGSSGNTIYF
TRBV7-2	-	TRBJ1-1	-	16	TGTGCCAGCAGTAGGTACAGTAGACAAACGAACACTGAAGCTTTCTTT	CASSRYSRQTNTEAFF
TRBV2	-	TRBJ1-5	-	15	TGTGCCAGCAGCAGGGGCCCGACATCCAATCAGCCCCAGCATTTT	CASSRGPTSNQPQHF
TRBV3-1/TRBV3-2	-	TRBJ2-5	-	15	TGTGCCAGCAGCCAAGTAACTAGCTACCAAGAGACCCAGTACTTC	CASSQVTSYQETQYF
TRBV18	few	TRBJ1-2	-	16	TGTGCCAGCTCATCGACCCGGACACAGGAGGGGTATGGCTACACCTTC	CASSSTRTQEGYGYTF
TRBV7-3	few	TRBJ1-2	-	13	TGTGCCAGCAGCCGTATAGCTAACTATGGCTACACCTTC	CASSRIANYGYTF
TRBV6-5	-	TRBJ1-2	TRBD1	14	TGTGCCAGCAGCGCCGTTGACAGGGGAGGAGGCTACACCTTC	CASSAVDRGGGYTF
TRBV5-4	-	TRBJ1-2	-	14	TGTGCCAGCAGCCACCCGGACAGCCTCTATGGCTACACCTTC	CASSHPDSLYGYTF
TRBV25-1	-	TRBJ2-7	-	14	TGTGCCAGCAGTGAACCAGGGTGGACCTACGAGCAGTACTTC	CASSEPGWTYEQYF
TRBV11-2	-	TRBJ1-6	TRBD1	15	TGTGCCAGCAGCTTATCCCGCACAGGGGAATCACCCCTCCACTTT	CASSLSRTGESPLHF
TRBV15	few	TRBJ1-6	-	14	TGTGCCACCAGCAGAGATATCTCCAATTCACCCCTCCACTTT	CATSRDISNSPLHF
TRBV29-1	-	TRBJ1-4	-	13	TGCAGCGTTGAGACCCAGGGAAATGAAAAACTGTTTTTT	CSVETQGNEKLFF
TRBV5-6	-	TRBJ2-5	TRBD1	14	TGTGCCAGCAGTGTAACGACAGGGCAAGAGACCCAGTACTTC	CASSVTTGQETQYF
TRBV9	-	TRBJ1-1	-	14	TGTGCCAGCAGCGTAGGGGGGGACGGCGCTGAAGCTTTCTTT	CASSVGGDGAEAFF
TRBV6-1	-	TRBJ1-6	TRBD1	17	TGTGCCAGCAGTGACGAACAGGGGGGCTACGTTAATTCACCCCTCCACTTT	CASSDEQGGYVNSPLHF
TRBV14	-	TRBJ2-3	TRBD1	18	TGTGCCAGCAGCCCTGAAACGCCGGGACAGGGTTGGACAGATACGCAGTATTTT	CASSPETPGQGWTDTQYF
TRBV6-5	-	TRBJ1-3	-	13	TGTGCCGCTGATCAGGGTCCCGGAAACACCATATATTTT	CAADQGPGNTIYF
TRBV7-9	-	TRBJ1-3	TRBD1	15	TGTGCCAGCAGCTTAAGGACAGGGGCACGAAACACCATATATTTT	CASSLRTGARNTIYF
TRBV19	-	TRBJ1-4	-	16	TGTGCCAGTAGTATTCGAGGGATTACCGGCATGGGAAAACTGTTTTTT	CASSIRGITGMGKLFF
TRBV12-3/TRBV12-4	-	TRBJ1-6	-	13	TGTGCCAGCAGCCCTGAACGGTTTTCACCCCTCCACTTT	CASSPERFSPLHF
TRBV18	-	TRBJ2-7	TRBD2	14	TGTGCCAGCTCACCATCTAGCGGGACGGACGAGCAGTACTTC	CASSPSSGTDEQYF
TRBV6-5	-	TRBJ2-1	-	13	TGTGCCAGCAGTTTTTCAGGGTACAATGAGCAGTTCTTC	CASSFSGYNEQFF
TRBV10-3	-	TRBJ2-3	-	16	TGTGCCATCAGTGAGTCGGAAGACAGTTTCACAGATACGCAGTATTTT	CAISESEDSFTDTQYF
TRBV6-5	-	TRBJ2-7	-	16	TGTGCCAGCAGTTACTCGACGGGACACAAACCCTACGAGCAGTACTTC	CASSYSTGHKPYEQYF
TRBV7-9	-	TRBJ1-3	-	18	TGTGCCAGCAGACAGCGGGAAAATGACAGGACTTCTGGAAACACCATATATTTT	CASRQRENDRTSGNTIYF
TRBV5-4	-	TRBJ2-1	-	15	TGTGCCAGCAGCTTAGACAGGAGCCCTTACAATGAGCAGTTCTTC	CASSLDRSPYNEQFF
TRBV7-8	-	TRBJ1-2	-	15	TGTGCCAGCAGCCAACTGGGGGAGGGTCTATATGGCTACACCTTC	CASSQLGEGLYGYTF
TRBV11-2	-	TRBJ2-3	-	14	TGTGCCAGCAGCTGGAGCGGAAGCACAGATACGCAGTATTTT	CASSWSGSTDTQYF
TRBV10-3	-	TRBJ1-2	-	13	TGTGCCATCAGTGAAGGGGACACTGTTGGCTACACCTTC	CAISEGDTVGYTF
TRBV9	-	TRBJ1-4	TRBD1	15	TGTGCCAGCAGCGCGGGGACAGGTCGAAATGAAAAACTGTTTTTT	CASSAGTGRNEKLFF
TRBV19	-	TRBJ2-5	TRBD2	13	TGTGCCAGTAGTAGCGGGAGCCAAGAGACCCAGTACTTC	CASSSGSQETQYF
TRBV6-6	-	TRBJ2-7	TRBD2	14	TGTGCCAGCAGTCAGCGGGAGGCCCTCGGGGAGCAGTACTTC	CASSQREALGEQYF
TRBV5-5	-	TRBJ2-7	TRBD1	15	TGTGCCAGCAGCCAATCCGGGACAGGAACCTACGAGCAGTACTTC	CASSQSGTGTYEQYF
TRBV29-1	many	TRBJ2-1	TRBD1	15	TGCAGCGTTTCGGGACAGGGATCTCTCTACAATGAGCAGTTCTTC	CSVSGQGSLYNEQFF
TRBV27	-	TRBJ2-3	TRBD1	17	TGTGCCAGCAATAATTGGACAGGGGGTGTGAGAACAGATACGCAGTATTTT	CASNNWTGGVRTDTQYF
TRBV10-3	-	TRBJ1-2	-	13	TGTGCCATCAGCGGGACTGAAGACTATGGCTACACCTTC	CAISGTEDYGYTF
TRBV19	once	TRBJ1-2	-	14	TGTGCCAGTAGTGGAGAGCCTGCTAACTATGGCTACACCTTC	CASSGEPANYGYTF
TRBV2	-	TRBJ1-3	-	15	TGTGCCAGCAGTCCGACAGGACTCTCTGGAAACACCATATATTTT	CASSPTGLSGNTIYF
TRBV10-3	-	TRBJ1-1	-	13	TGTGCCATCAGTGAGTTACAGTACACTGAAGCTTTCTTT	CAISELQYTEAFF
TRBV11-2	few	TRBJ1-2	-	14	TGTGCCAGCAGCTTAGACAGGTACAACTATGGCTACACCTTC	CASSLDRYNYGYTF
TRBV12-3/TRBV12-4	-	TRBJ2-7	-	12	TGTGCCAGCAGTTTGGGTAAGCGGGAGCAGTACTTC	CASSLGKREQYF
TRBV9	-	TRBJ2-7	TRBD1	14	TGTGCCAGCAGCCCCCGACAGGGACCCTACGAGCAGTACTTC	CASSPRQGPYEQYF